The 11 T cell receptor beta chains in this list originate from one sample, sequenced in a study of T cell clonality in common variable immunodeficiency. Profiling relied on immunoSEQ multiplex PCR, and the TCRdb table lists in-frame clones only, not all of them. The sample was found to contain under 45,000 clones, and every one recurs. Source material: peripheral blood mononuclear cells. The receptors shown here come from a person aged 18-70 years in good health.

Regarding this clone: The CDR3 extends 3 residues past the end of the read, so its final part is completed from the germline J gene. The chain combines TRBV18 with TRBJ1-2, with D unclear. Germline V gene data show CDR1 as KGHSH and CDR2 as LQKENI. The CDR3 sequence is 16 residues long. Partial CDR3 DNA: TGTGCCAGCTCACGAACTAGCGGGTCCGGCTCCTACGAC. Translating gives CASSRTSGSGSYD. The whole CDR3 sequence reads CASSRTSGSGSYDYTF.

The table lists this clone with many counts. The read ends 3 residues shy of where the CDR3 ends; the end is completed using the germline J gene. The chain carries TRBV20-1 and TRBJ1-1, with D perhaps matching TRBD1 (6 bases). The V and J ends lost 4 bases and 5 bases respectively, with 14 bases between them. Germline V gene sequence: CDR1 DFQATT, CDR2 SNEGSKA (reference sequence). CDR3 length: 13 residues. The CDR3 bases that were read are TGCAGTGCTAAGACGGAGGGGGAAACTGAA. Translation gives CSAKTEGETE. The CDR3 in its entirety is CSAKTEGETEAFF.

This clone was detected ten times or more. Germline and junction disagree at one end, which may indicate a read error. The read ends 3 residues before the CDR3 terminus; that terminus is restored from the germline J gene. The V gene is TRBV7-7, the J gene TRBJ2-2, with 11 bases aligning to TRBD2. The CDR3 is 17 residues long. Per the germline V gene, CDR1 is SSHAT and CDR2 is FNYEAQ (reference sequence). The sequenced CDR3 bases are TGTGCTAGCAGCCTCCGGACTAGCGGGCCGAACACCGGGGAG. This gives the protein CASSLRTSGPNTGE. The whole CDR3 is CASSLRTSGPNTGELFF.

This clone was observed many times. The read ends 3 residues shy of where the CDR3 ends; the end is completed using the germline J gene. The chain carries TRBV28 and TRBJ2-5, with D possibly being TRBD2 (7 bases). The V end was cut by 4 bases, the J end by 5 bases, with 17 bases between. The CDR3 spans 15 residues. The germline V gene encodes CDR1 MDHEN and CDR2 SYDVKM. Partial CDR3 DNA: TGTGCCAGCAGTTCCCCCTCGGGGGGCCGGGAGACC. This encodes CASSSPSGGRET. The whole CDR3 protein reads CASSSPSGGRETQYF.

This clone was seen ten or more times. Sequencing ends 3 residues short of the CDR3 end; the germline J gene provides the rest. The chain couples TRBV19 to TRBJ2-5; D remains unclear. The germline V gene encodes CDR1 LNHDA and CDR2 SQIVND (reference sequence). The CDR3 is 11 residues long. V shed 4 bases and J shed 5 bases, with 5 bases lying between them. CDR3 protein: CASSSRETQYF. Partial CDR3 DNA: TGTGCCAGTAGTAGTCGGGAGACC.

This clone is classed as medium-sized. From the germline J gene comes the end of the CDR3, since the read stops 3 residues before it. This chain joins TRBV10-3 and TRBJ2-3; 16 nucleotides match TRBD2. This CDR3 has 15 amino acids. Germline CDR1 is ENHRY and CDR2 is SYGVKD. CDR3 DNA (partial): TGTGCCATCAAGGGGACTAGCGGGAGGGGGGGAACG. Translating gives CAIKGTSGRGGT. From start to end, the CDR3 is CAIKGTSGRGGTQYF.

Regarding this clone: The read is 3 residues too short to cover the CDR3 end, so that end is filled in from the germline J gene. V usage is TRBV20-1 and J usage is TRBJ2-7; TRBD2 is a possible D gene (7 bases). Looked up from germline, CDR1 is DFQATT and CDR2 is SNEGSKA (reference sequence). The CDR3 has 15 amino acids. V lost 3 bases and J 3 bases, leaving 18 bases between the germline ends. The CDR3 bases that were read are TGCAGTGCTAGGGTGGGGGGGGCGGGGTACTACGAG. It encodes CSARVGGAGYYE. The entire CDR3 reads CSARVGGAGYYEQYF.

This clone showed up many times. CDR3 amino acids: CATRGGSTDTQYF. The CDR3 bases that were read are TGTGCCACACGGGGAGGCAGCACAGATACG. The chain employs TRBV10-3 and TRBJ2-3, with D maybe TRBD2 (6 bases). The read halts 3 residues ahead of the CDR3 end, with the missing end drawn from the germline J gene. The CDR3 has 13 residues. V dropped 10 bases and J dropped 0 bases, with 11 bases sitting between them. Germline CDR1 reads ENHRY; CDR2 reads SYGVKD.

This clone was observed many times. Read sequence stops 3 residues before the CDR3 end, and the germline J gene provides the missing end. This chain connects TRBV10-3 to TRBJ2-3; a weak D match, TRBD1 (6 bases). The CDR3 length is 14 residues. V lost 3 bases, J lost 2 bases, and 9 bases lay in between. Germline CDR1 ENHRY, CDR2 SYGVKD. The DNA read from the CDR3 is TGTGCCATCAGTGAACGACAGGACACAGATACG. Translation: CAISERQDTDT. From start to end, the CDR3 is CAISERQDTDTQYF.

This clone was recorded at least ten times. The CDR3 protein is CASSSRIIGSTDTQYF. CDR3 DNA, as far as it was read: TGTGCCAGTAGTTCCCGGATCATCGGGTCCACAGATACG. V is TRBV19 and J is TRBJ2-3; D gene unclear. The observed sequence ends 3 residues before the CDR3 terminus, with the missing tail filled in from the germline J gene. V dropped 5 bases and J dropped 2 bases, with 17 bases sitting between them. CDR3 length: 16 residues. Germline V gives CDR1 LNHDA, CDR2 SQIVND (reference sequence).

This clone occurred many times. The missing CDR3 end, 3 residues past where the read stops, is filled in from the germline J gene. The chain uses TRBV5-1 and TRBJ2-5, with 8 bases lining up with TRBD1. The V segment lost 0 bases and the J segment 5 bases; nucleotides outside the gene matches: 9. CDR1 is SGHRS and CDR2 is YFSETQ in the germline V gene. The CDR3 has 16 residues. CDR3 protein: CASSLAIRGLRETQYF. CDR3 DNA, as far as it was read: TGCGCCAGCAGCTTGGCAATCAGGGGGCTTCGGGAGACC.